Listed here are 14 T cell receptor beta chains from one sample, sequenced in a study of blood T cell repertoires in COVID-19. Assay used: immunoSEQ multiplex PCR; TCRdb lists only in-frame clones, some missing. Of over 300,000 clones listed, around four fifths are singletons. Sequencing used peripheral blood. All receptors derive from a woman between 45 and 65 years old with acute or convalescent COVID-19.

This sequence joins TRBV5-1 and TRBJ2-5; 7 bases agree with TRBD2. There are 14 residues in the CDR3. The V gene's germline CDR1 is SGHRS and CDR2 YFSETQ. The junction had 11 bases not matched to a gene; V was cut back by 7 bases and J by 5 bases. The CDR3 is CASCLAGEEETQYF. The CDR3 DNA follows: TGCGCCAGCTGTTTGGCGGGAGAGGAGGAGACCCAGTACTTC.

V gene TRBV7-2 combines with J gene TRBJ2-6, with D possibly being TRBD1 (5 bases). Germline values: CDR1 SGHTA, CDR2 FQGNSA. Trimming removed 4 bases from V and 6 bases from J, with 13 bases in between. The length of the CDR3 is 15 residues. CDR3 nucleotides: TGTGCCAGCAGCTACTCTGGGGCAATGGCCAACGTCCTGACTTTC. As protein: CASSYSGAMANVLTF. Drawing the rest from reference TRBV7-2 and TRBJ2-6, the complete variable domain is GAGVSQSPSNKVTEKGKDVELRCDPISGHTALYWYRQSLGQGLEFLIYFQGNSAPDKSGLPSDRFSAERTGGSVSTLTIQRTQQEDSAVYLCASSYSGAMANVLTFGAGSRLTVL.

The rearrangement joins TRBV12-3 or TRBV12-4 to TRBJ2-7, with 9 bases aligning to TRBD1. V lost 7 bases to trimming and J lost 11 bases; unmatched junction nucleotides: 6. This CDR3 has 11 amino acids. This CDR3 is CASTTGDREYF. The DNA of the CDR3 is TGTGCCAGCACCACCGGGGACAGGGAGTACTTC.

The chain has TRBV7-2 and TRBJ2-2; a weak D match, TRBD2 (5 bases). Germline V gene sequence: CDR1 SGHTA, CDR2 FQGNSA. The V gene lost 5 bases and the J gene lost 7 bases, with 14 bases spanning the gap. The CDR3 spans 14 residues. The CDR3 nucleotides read TGTGCCAGCAGCAAAGTTAGGAGCGGCGGGGAGCTGTTTTTT. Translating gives CASSKVRSGGELFF.

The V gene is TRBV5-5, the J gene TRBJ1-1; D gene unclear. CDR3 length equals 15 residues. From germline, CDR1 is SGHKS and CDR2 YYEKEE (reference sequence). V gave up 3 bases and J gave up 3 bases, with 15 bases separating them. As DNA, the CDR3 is TGTGCCAGCAGCTGGGGAGGACCGGGCGACACTGAAGCTTTCTTT. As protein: CASSWGGPGDTEAFF.

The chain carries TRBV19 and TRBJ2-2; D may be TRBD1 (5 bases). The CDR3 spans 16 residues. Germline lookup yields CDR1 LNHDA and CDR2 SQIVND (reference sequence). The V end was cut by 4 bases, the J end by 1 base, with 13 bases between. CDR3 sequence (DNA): TGTGCCAGTAGTACTAGACAGCAAGGGAACACCGGGGAGCTGTTTTTT. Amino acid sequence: CASSTRQQGNTGELFF.

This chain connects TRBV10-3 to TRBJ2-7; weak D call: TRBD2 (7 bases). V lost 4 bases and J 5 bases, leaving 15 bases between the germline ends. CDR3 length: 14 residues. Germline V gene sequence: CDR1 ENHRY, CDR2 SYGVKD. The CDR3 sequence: CAISGGGRRDEQYV. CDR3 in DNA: TGTGCCATCAGTGGGGGGGGGCGCCGGGACGAGCAGTACGTC.

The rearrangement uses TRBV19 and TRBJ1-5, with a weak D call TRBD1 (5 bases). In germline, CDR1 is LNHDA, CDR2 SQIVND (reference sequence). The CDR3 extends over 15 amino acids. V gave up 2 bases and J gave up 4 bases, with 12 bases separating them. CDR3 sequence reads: CASSIFGARNQPQHF. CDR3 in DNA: TGTGCCAGTAGTATATTTGGGGCGCGAAATCAGCCCCAGCATTTT. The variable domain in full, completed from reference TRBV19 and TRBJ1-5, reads DGGITQSPKYLFRKEGQNVTLSCEQNLNHDAMYWYRQDPGQGLRLIYYSQIVNDFQKGDIAEGYSVSREKKESFPLTVTSAQKNPTAFYLCASSIFGARNQPQHFGDGTRLSIL.

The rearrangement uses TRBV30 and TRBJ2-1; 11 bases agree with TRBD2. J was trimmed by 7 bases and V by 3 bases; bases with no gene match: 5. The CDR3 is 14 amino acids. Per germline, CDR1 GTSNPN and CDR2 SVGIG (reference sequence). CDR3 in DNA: TGTGCCTGGAGGCTAGCGGGAGGTACGAATGAGCAGTTCTTC. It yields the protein CAWRLAGGTNEQFF.

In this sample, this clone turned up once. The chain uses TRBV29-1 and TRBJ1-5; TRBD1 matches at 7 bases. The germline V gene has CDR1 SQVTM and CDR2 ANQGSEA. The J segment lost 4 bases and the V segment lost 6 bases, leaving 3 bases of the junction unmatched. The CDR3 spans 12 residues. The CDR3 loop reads CSVQQGNQPQHF. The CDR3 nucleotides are TGCAGCGTCCAACAGGGGAATCAGCCCCAGCATTTT.

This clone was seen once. As DNA, the CDR3 is TGTGCCAGCAGCTCACAGGGATTGTTTGGAAACACCATATATTTT. Translating it yields CASSSQGLFGNTIYF. The chain has TRBV11-2 and TRBJ1-3, with D perhaps matching TRBD1 (6 bases). CDR1 is SGHAT and CDR2 is FQNNGV in the germline V gene. The V gene lost 4 bases and the J gene lost 3 bases, with 13 bases spanning the gap. There are 15 residues in the CDR3.

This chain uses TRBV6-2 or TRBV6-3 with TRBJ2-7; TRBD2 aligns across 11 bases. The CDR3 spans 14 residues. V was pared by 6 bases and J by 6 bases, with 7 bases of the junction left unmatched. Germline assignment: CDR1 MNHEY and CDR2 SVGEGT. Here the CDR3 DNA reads TGTGCCAGCAGCCGCCTAGCGGGAGGAGCCGAGCAGTACTTC. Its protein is CASSRLAGGAEQYF.

The chain's CDR3 is CAWSSGTGGYQPQHF. In DNA, the CDR3 is TGTGCCTGGAGTTCCGGGACAGGGGGCTATCAGCCCCAGCATTTT. The V and J genes are TRBV30 and TRBJ1-5; TRBD1 agrees at 12 bases. The germline gives CDR1 GTSNPN, CDR2 SVGIG (reference sequence). The V gene end was trimmed by 2 bases and the J gene end by 5 bases; junction bases not matched to a gene: 4. The CDR3 runs 15 residues.

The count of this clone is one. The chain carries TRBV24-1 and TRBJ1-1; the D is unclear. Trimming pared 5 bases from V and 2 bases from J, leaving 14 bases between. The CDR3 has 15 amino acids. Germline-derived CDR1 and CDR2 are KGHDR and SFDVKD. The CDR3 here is CATSVGSGFNTEAFF. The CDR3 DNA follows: TGTGCCACCAGTGTAGGGTCGGGGTTTAACACTGAAGCTTTCTTT.